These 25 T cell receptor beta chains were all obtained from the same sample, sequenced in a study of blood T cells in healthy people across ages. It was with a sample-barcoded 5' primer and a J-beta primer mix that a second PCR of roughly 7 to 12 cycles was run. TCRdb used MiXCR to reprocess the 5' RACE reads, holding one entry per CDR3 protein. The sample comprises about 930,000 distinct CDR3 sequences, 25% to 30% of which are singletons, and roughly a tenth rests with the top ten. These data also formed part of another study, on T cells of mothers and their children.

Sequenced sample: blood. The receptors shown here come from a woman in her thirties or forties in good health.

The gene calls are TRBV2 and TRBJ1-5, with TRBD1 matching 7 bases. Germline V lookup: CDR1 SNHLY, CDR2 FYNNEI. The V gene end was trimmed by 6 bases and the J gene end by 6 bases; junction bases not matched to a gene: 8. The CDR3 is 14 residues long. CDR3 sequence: CASRDRQGAQPQHF. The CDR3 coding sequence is TGTGCCAGCAGGGATCGACAGGGCGCTCAGCCCCAGCATTTT.

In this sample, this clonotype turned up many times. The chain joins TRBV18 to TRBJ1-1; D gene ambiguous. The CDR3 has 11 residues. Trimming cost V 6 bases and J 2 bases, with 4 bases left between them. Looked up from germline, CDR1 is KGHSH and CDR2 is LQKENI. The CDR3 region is CASSVNTEAFF. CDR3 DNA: TGTGCCAGCTCGGTTAACACTGAAGCTTTCTTT.

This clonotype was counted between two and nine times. DNA of the CDR3: TGTGCCACCAGTGATCCCTCCAGGGGAGCTAACTATGGCTACACCTTC. This gives the protein CATSDPSRGANYGYTF. The genes are TRBV24-1 and TRBJ1-2; D is perhaps TRBD1 (6 bases). V was pared by 3 bases and J by 0 bases, with 13 bases between. Per the germline V gene, CDR1 is KGHDR and CDR2 is SFDVKD. The CDR3 is 16 amino acids.

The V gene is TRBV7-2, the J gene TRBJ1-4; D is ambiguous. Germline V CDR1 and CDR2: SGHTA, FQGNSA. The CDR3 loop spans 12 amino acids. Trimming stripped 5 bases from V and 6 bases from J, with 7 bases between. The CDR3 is CASSHSDEKLFF. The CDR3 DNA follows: TGTGCCAGCAGCCATTCCGATGAAAAACTGTTTTTT.

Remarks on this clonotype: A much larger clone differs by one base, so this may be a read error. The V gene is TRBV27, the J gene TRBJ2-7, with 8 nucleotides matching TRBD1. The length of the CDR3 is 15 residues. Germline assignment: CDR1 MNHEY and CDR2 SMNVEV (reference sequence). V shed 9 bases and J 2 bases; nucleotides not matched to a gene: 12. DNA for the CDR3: TGTGCCAGGAGTCCGCCCTCGACAGGGGCCTACGAGCAGTACTTC. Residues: CARSPPSTGAYEQYF.

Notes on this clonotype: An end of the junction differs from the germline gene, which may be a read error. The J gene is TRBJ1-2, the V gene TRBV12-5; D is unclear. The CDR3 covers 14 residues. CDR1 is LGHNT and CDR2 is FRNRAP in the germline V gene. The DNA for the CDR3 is TGTGCTGGTGGTTTCCTGGGAACTAACTATGGCTACACCTTC. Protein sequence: CAGGFLGTNYGYTF.

For the CDR3, the DNA is TGTGCCAGCAGCCCCGGGACAGACCTCCAAGAGACCCAGTACTTC. Its protein product is CASSPGTDLQETQYF. The chain links TRBV7-8 to TRBJ2-5, with TRBD1 identical over 7 bases. Germline V gene data show CDR1 as SGHVS and CDR2 as FQNEAQ. The CDR3 contains 15 residues. Trimming at V came to 5 bases and at J to 1 base, leaving 7 bases not matched to a gene.

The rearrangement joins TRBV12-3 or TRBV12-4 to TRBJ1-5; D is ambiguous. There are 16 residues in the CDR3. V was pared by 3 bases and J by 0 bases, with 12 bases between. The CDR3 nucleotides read TGTGCCAGCAGTTTGAATGGGGAGGTTAGCAATCAGCCCCAGCATTTT. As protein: CASSLNGEVSNQPQHF.

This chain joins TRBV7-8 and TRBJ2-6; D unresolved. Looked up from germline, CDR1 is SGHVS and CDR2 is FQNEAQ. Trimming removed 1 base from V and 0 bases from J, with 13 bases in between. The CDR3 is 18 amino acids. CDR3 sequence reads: CASSLVELLYSGANVLTF. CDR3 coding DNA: TGTGCCAGCAGCTTAGTCGAGCTACTTTACTCTGGGGCCAACGTCCTGACTTTC.

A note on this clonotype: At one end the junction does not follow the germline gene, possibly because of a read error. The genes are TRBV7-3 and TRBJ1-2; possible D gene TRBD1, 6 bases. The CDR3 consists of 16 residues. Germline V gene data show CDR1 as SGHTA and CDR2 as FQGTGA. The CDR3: CASSITGTPDLYGYTF. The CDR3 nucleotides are TGTGCCAGCAGCATAACAGGGACTCCCGACCTCTATGGCTACACCTTC.

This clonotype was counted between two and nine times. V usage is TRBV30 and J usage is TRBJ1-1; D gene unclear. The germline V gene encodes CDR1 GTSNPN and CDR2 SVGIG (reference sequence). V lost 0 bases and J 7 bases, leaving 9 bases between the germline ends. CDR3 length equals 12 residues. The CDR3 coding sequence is TGTGCCTGGAGTGTCGGCGGAATTGAAGCTTTCTTT. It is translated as CAWSVGGIEAFF.

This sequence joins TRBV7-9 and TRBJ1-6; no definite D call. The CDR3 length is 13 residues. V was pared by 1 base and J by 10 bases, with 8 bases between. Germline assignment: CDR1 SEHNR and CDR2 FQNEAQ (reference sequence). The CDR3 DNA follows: TGTGCCAGCAGCTTAGGGACCACATCACCCCTCCACTTT. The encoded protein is CASSLGTTSPLHF.

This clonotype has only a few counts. Written as DNA, the CDR3 is TGTGCCAGCAGCTTCCCGGGAGTGAACACTGAAGCTTTCTTT. Protein product: CASSFPGVNTEAFF. The genes are TRBV7-9 and TRBJ1-1; no clear D. Trimming shortened V by 3 bases and J by 0 bases, and 8 bases separated the two germline ends. Germline V gives CDR1 SEHNR, CDR2 FQNEAQ (reference sequence). This CDR3 comprises 14 residues. Combining the CDR3 with reference TRBV7-9 and TRBJ1-1 gives the whole variable domain DTGVSQNPRHKITKRGQNVTFRCDPISEHNRLYWYRQTLGQGPEFLTYFQNEAQLEKSRLLSDRFSAERPKGSFSTLEIQRTEQGDSAMYLCASSFPGVNTEAFFGQGTRLTVV.

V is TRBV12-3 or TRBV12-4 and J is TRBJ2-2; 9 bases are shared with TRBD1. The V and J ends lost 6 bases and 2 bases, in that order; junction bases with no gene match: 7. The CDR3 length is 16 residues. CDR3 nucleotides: TGTGCCAGCAGCTCAAAACAGGGGGCCAACACCGGGGAGCTGTTTTTT. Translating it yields CASSSKQGANTGELFF.

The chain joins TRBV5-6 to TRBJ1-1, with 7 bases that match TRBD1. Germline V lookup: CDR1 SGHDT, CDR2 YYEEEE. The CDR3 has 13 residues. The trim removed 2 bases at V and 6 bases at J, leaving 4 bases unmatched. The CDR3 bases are TGTGCCAGCAGCTTCGGGACAGTATCTGAAGCTTTCTTT. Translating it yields CASSFGTVSEAFF.

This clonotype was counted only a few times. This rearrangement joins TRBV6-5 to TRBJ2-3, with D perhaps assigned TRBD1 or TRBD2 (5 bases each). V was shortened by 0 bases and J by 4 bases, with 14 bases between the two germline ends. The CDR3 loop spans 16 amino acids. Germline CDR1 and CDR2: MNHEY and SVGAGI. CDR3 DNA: TGTGCCAGCAGTTACTCCGGGACGGCAGGCTCAGATACGCAGTATTTT. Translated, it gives CASSYSGTAGSDTQYF.

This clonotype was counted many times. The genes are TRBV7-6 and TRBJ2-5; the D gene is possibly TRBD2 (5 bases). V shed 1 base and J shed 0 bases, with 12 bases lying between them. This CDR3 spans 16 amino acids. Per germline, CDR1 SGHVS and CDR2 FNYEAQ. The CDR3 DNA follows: TGTGCCAGCAGCTTAGGGCCTACGGGAAACCAAGAGACCCAGTACTTC. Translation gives CASSLGPTGNQETQYF.

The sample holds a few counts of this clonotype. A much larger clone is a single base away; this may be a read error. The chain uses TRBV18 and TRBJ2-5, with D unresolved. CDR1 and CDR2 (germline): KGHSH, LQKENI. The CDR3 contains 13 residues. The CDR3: CVSSPLGGETQYF. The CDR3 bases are TGTGTCAGCTCACCTTTGGGTGGAGAGACCCAGTACTTC.

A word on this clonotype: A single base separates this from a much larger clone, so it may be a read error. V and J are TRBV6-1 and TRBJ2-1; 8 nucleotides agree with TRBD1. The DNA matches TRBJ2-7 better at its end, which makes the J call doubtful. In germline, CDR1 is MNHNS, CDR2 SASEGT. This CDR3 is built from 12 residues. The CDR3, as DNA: TGTGCCAGCAGGGGGGACAGGAATGAGCAGTACTTC. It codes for CASRGDRNEQYF.

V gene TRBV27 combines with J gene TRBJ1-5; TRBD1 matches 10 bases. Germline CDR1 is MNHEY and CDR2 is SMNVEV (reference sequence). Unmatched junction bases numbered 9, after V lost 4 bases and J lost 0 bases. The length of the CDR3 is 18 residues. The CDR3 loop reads CASSSDRGKGHSNQPQHF. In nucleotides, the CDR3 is TGTGCCAGCAGTTCGGACAGGGGGAAGGGACATAGCAATCAGCCCCAGCATTTT.

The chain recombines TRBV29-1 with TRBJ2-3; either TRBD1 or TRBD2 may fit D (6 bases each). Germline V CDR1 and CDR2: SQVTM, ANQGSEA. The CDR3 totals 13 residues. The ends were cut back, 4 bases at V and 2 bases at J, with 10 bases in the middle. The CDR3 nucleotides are TGCAGCGTTGGGGGGGCAGACACAGATACGCAGTATTTT. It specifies CSVGGADTDTQYF.

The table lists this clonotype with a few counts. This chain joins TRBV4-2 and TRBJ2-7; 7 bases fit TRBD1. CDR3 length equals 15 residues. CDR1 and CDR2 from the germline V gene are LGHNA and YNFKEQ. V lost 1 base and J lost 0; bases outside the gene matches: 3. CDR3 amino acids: CASSQVRDSSYEQYF. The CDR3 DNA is TGTGCCAGCAGCCAAGTCAGGGACAGCTCCTACGAGCAGTACTTC.

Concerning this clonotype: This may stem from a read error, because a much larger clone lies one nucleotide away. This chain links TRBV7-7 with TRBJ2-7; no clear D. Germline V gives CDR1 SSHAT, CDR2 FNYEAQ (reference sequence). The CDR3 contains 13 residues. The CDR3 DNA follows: TGTGCTAGCAGCCAGGACGTCTCCTACGAGCAGGACTTC. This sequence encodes CASSQDVSYEQDF.

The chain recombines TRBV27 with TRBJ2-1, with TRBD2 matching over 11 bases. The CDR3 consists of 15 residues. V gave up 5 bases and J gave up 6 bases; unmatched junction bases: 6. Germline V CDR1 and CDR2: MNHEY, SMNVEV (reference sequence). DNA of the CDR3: TGTGCCAGCAGTGTTAGCGGGGGGGAATTCAATGAGCAGTTCTTC. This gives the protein CASSVSGGEFNEQFF.

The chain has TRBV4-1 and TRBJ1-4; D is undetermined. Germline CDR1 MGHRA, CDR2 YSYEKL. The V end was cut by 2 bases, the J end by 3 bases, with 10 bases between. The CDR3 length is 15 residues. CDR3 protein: CASSQTGVANEKLFF. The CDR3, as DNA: TGCGCCAGCAGCCAAACCGGGGTGGCTAATGAAAAACTGTTTTTT.